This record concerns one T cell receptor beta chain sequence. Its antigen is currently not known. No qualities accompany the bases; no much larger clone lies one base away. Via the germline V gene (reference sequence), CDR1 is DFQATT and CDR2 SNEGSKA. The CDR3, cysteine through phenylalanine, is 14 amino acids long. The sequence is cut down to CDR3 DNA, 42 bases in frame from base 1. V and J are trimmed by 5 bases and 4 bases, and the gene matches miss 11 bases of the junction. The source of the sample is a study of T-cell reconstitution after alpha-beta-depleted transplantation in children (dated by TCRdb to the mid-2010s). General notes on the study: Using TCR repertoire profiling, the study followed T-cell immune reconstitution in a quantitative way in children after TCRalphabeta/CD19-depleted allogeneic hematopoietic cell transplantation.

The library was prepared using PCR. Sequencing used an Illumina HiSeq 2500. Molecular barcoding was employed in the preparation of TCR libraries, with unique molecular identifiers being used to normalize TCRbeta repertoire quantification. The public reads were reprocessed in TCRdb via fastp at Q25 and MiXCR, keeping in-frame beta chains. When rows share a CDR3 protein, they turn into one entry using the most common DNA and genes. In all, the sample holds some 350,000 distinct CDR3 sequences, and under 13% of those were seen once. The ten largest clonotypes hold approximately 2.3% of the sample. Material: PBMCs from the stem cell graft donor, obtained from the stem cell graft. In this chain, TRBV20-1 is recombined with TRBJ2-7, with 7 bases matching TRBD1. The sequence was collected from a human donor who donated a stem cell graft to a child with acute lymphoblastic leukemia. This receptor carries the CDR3 CSALKTGRPYEQYF. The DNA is TGCAGTGCTTTGAAGACAGGGAGACCGTACGAGCAGTACTTC.